Listed here are 23 T cell receptor beta chains from one sample, sequenced in a study of CD8 T cells in Susac syndrome. RNA totalling roughly 0.45 to 1 ug underwent reverse transcription with random hexamers. Each CDR3 protein gets one entry after TCRdb re-called the immunoSEQ multiplex PCR reads with MiXCR. The data contain about 190,000 distinct CDR3 sequences, around 95% of them singletons. Specimen: CD8+ T cells from PBMCs. All receptors come from a human donor with Susac syndrome.

This chain uses TRBV13 with TRBJ2-1, with a weak D call TRBD2 (6 bases). The CDR3 runs 14 residues. V gave up 5 bases and J gave up 3 bases, with 11 bases separating them. CDR1 and CDR2 (germline): PRHDT, FYEKMQ (reference sequence). The DNA for the CDR3 is TGTGCCAGCAGCGCGGGACTTGTCTACAATGAGCAGTTCTTC. As protein: CASSAGLVYNEQFF.

The chain combines TRBV11-2 with TRBJ2-2; possible D gene TRBD2, 6 bases. Germline CDR1 is SGHAT and CDR2 is FQNNGV. The CDR3 runs 15 residues. Trimming shortened V by 0 bases and J by 7 bases, and 12 bases separated the two germline ends. The chain's CDR3 is CASSLELPGGGELFF. CDR3 in DNA: TGTGCCAGCAGCTTAGAGCTACCCGGGGGCGGGGAGCTGTTTTTT.

This sequence joins TRBV19 and TRBJ2-5; possibly TRBD2 for D (6 bases). The germline V and J ends were trimmed by 3 bases and 5 bases, with 13 bases remaining between them. The CDR3 consists of 14 residues. The germline gives CDR1 LNHDA, CDR2 SQIVND (reference sequence). The CDR3 here is CASSIIGGSETQYF. The CDR3 DNA is TGTGCCAGTAGTATCATCGGGGGATCGGAGACCCAGTACTTC.

The V call is TRBV20-1, the J call TRBJ1-2, with TRBD1 matching over 8 bases. The CDR3 consists of 13 residues. Germline CDR1 is DFQATT and CDR2 is SNEGSKA (reference sequence). The J segment lost 8 bases and the V segment lost 5 bases, leaving 10 bases of the junction unmatched. The CDR3 sequence: CSASDRESMGYTF. In DNA, the CDR3 is TGCAGTGCTTCGGACAGGGAGAGTATGGGCTACACCTTC.

V usage is TRBV9 and J usage is TRBJ2-1; 7 positions match TRBD1. V gave up 3 bases and J gave up 9 bases; unmatched junction bases: 3. CDR3 size: 12 residues. Germline V gene data show CDR1 as SGDLS and CDR2 as YYNGEE. The CDR3 is CASSGDRAEQFF. CDR3 nucleotide sequence: TGTGCCAGCAGCGGTGACAGGGCTGAGCAGTTCTTC.

The V gene is TRBV29-1, the J gene TRBJ2-2; 11 positions agree with TRBD1. The CDR3 sequence is 16 residues long. The J segment lost 2 bases and the V segment lost 4 bases, leaving 6 bases of the junction unmatched. Germline CDR1 reads SQVTM; CDR2 reads ANQGSEA. CDR3 in amino acids: CSVGTGGAVNTGELFF. For the CDR3, the DNA is TGCAGCGTTGGGACAGGGGGCGCTGTCAACACCGGGGAGCTGTTTTTT.

The chain links TRBV7-2 to TRBJ1-5; no definite D call. V lost 0 bases and J 0 bases, leaving 3 bases between the germline ends. CDR3 length equals 14 residues. In germline, CDR1 is SGHTA, CDR2 FQGNSA. The CDR3 coding sequence is TGTGCCAGCAGCTTAGCAAATAGCAATCAGCCCCAGCATTTT. Its protein is CASSLANSNQPQHF. Using reference TRBV7-2 and TRBJ1-5 for the parts outside the CDR3, the full variable domain is GAGVSQSPSNKVTEKGKDVELRCDPISGHTALYWYRQSLGQGLEFLIYFQGNSAPDKSGLPSDRFSAERTGGSVSTLTIQRTQQEDSAVYLCASSLANSNQPQHFGDGTRLSIL.

The J gene is TRBJ1-1, the V gene TRBV7-9; unclear D gene. V was clipped by 1 base and J by 0 bases, with 6 bases between them. The germline gives CDR1 SEHNR, CDR2 FQNEAQ (reference sequence). The CDR3 is 14 amino acids. The DNA for the CDR3 is TGTGCCAGCAGCTTAGATCGACTGAACACTGAAGCTTTCTTT. This translates into CASSLDRLNTEAFF.

This chain uses TRBV29-1 with TRBJ1-2; D might be TRBD1 (5 bases). This CDR3 region has 12 residues. The germline V gene has CDR1 SQVTM and CDR2 ANQGSEA. Trimming took 3 bases from V and 5 from J, leaving 10 bases between them. CDR3 residues: CSVDPGSYGYTF. The CDR3 DNA follows: TGCAGCGTTGATCCAGGGAGTTATGGCTACACCTTC.

This clonotype was detected only once. This chain joins TRBV20-1 and TRBJ2-7; the match to TRBD2 covers 7 bases. CDR1 and CDR2 (germline): DFQATT, SNEGSKA (reference sequence). J lost 2 bases, V lost 3 bases, and 13 bases had no gene match. CDR3 length: 16 residues. CDR3 in amino acids: CSARWRAGAGPYEQYF. CDR3 in DNA: TGCAGTGCTAGGTGGCGTGCGGGAGCAGGGCCCTACGAGCAGTACTTC.

J is TRBJ2-5 and V is TRBV6-5; 9 nucleotides match TRBD2. From germline, CDR1 is MNHEY and CDR2 SVGAGI. CDR3 length: 15 residues. V lost 2 bases, J lost 5 bases, and 6 bases stayed unmatched. CDR3 sequence reads: CASSYGGGAEETQYF. DNA for the CDR3: TGTGCCAGCAGTTACGGCGGGGGGGCCGAGGAGACCCAGTACTTC.

The chain uses TRBV6-5 and TRBJ2-7; D possibly corresponds to TRBD1 (6 bases). This CDR3 has 16 amino acids. The V gene's germline CDR1 is MNHEY and CDR2 SVGAGI. V lost 0 bases to trimming and J lost 2 bases, with 14 bases between them. Written as DNA, the CDR3 is TGTGCCAGCAGTTACTCTTCAGGGGCCAACACCTACGAGCAGTACTTC. Protein sequence: CASSYSSGANTYEQYF.

This clonotype was observed a handful of times. The chain recombines TRBV19 with TRBJ2-1; D may be TRBD1 (6 bases). Germline V gives CDR1 LNHDA, CDR2 SQIVND (reference sequence). This CDR3 is 12 amino acids long. The V and J ends lost 11 bases and 3 bases respectively, with 11 bases between them. This CDR3 reads CASRGGYNEQFF. CDR3 nucleotides: TGTGCCTCACGAGGGGGCTACAATGAGCAGTTCTTC.

This chain joins TRBV5-1 and TRBJ1-2; D is perhaps TRBD1 (6 bases). This CDR3 has 15 amino acids. V was shortened by 4 bases and J by 8 bases, with 21 bases between the two germline ends. Germline CDR1 is SGHRS and CDR2 is YFSETQ. The CDR3 reads CASSGQTGSGSGYTF. The CDR3 coding sequence is TGCGCCAGCAGCGGACAGACAGGCTCTGGGTCAGGCTACACCTTC. The full variable domain, in which reference TRBV5-1 and TRBJ1-2 provide the parts outside the CDR3, is KAGVTQTPRYLIKTRGQQVTLSCSPISGHRSVSWYQQTPGQGLQFLFEYFSETQRNKGNFPGRFSGRQFSNSRSEMNVSTLELGDSALYLCASSGQTGSGSGYTFGSGTRLTVV.

This chain links TRBV28 with TRBJ2-5; 8 bases are a match to TRBD2. CDR1 is MDHEN, CDR2 SYDVKM, per germline. V lost 3 bases to trimming and J lost 2 bases; unmatched junction nucleotides: 8. CDR3 size: 16 residues. CDR3 DNA: TGTGCCAGCAGTTTGTGGCGGGAGGTACCACAAGAGACCCAGTACTTC. It yields the protein CASSLWREVPQETQYF.

The DNA of the CDR3 is TGTGCCAGCAGCATACAGGGTTATAGCAATCAGCCCCAGCATTTT. This encodes CASSIQGYSNQPQHF. The J gene is TRBJ1-5, the V gene TRBV5-5, with a possible D match to TRBD1 (6 bases). This CDR3 has 15 residues. V was clipped by 4 bases and J by 0 bases, with 11 bases between them. The germline V gene has CDR1 SGHKS and CDR2 YYEKEE (reference sequence).

V is TRBV12-5 and J is TRBJ2-7; D may be TRBD1 (6 bases). Trimming pared 5 bases from V and 4 bases from J, leaving 15 bases between. The germline V gene has CDR1 LGHNT and CDR2 FRNRAP. The CDR3 has 14 amino acids. CDR3 region: CASGPDSWIYEQYF. CDR3 nucleotides: TGTGCTAGTGGTCCGGACAGTTGGATATACGAGCAGTACTTC.

This clonotype was observed a handful of times. This chain connects TRBV19 to TRBJ1-2; perhaps TRBD1 as D (6 bases). Germline V lookup: CDR1 LNHDA, CDR2 SQIVND (reference sequence). Trimming stripped 6 bases from V and 4 bases from J, with 12 bases between. The CDR3 is made up of 13 amino acids. The CDR3 bases are TGTGCCAGTAGCTTAGGACAGTTCTATGGCTACACCTTC. Protein sequence: CASSLGQFYGYTF. The full variable domain, in which reference TRBV19 and TRBJ1-2 provide the parts outside the CDR3, is DGGITQSPKYLFRKEGQNVTLSCEQNLNHDAMYWYRQDPGQGLRLIYYSQIVNDFQKGDIAEGYSVSREKKESFPLTVTSAQKNPTAFYLCASSLGQFYGYTFGSGTRLTVV.

This chain joins TRBV27 and TRBJ2-7; TRBD1 aligns across 11 bases. The germline V gene encodes CDR1 MNHEY and CDR2 SMNVEV (reference sequence). The CDR3 spans 14 residues. V dropped 3 bases and J dropped 6; count of bases not matched to a gene: 4. In DNA, the CDR3 is TGTGCCAGCAGTTTCGGGACAGGGGGTTTCGAGCAGTACTTC. As protein: CASSFGTGGFEQYF.

J is TRBJ2-1 and V is TRBV5-6, with TRBD2 identical over 10 bases. The ends lost 4 bases at V and 6 bases at J; junction bases unmatched: 1. Germline-derived CDR1 and CDR2 are SGHDT and YYEEEE. This CDR3 has 13 amino acids. CDR3 loop: CASSLAGVNEQFF. For the CDR3, the DNA is TGTGCCAGCAGCCTAGCGGGAGTCAATGAGCAGTTCTTC.

V and J are TRBV9 and TRBJ1-3; D unclear. Trimming removed 2 bases from V and 2 bases from J, with 8 bases in between. CDR1 is SGDLS and CDR2 is YYNGEE in the germline V gene. This CDR3 has 14 residues. For the CDR3, the DNA is TGTGCCAGCAGCGTCTCCGGGACTGGAAACACCATATATTTT. It yields the protein CASSVSGTGNTIYF.

V gene TRBV7-2 combines with J gene TRBJ1-6; D gene unclear. The germline V gene encodes CDR1 SGHTA and CDR2 FQGNSA. The CDR3 totals 16 residues. The V gene lost 5 bases and the J gene lost 0 bases, with 11 bases spanning the gap. The CDR3 sequence is CASSLWTDSYNSPLHF. The CDR3 DNA follows: TGTGCCAGCAGCCTTTGGACGGACTCCTATAATTCACCCCTCCACTTT. Full variable domain (outside the CDR3, taken from reference TRBV7-2 and TRBJ1-6): GAGVSQSPSNKVTEKGKDVELRCDPISGHTALYWYRQSLGQGLEFLIYFQGNSAPDKSGLPSDRFSAERTGGSVSTLTIQRTQQEDSAVYLCASSLWTDSYNSPLHFGNGTRLTVT.

The V gene is TRBV7-9, the J gene TRBJ1-5; D is possibly TRBD1 (5 bases). CDR3 length: 14 amino acids. Trimming pared 5 bases from V and 6 bases from J, leaving 14 bases between. Per the germline V gene, CDR1 is SEHNR and CDR2 is FQNEAQ (reference sequence). The CDR3 spells CASSPSGVGQPQHF. The DNA for the CDR3 is TGTGCCAGCAGCCCATCGGGGGTCGGTCAGCCCCAGCATTTT.